Below, 5 T cell receptor beta chains from the same sample are listed, as sequenced in a study of shared clonotypes between healthy human individuals. TCRdb's table, derived via immunoSEQ multiplex PCR, lists solely in-frame clones and lacks some. The sample contains about 1.1 million clones, roughly 77% of which appear only once. Sequenced material: memory CD4+ T cells from PBMCs. Subset of the sample: CD45RA-negative fraction. These receptors were collected from a man between 18 and 29 years old in good health. Some clones in this sample may be carry-over from other donors' samples.

The DNA of the CDR3 is TGTGCCAGCAGCCCCCGGGGCTCAATGAACACCGGGGAGCTGTTTTTT. Translated: CASSPRGSMNTGELFF. This chain connects TRBV14 to TRBJ2-2; D tentatively fits TRBD1 or TRBD2 (5 bases each). The CDR3 has 16 residues. Germline CDR1 and CDR2: SGHDN and FVKESK. The V and J ends lost 4 bases and 1 base respectively, with 13 bases between them.

The genes are TRBV28 and TRBJ1-1; D call uncertain. Trimming pared 3 bases from V and 1 base from J, leaving 15 bases between. The CDR3 covers 16 residues. Germline assignment: CDR1 MDHEN and CDR2 SYDVKM. Written as DNA, the CDR3 is TGTGCCAGCAGTTTTGACCGAAGGGCCAGGAACACTGAAGCTTTCTTT. Translated, it gives CASSFDRRARNTEAFF. Using reference TRBV28 and TRBJ1-1 for the parts outside the CDR3, the full variable domain is DVKVTQSSRYLVKRTGEKVFLECVQDMDHENMFWYRQDPGLGLRLIYFSYDVKMKEKGDIPEGYSVSREKKERFSLILESASTNQTSMYLCASSFDRRARNTEAFFGQGTRLTVV.

This chain connects TRBV11-2 to TRBJ2-5; D is undetermined. Germline values: CDR1 SGHAT, CDR2 FQNNGV. CDR3 length: 15 residues. Deletions cut 2 bases from V and 4 bases from J, with 14 bases between. CDR3: CASSLLRSLRETQYF. Written as DNA, the CDR3 is TGTGCCAGCAGCTTACTTCGGAGTTTGAGAGAGACCCAGTACTTC.

The chain links TRBV11-2 to TRBJ2-7, with 8 bases that match TRBD2. Germline V gives CDR1 SGHAT, CDR2 FQNNGV. The CDR3 has 14 amino acids. V lost 5 bases, J lost 3 bases, and 6 bases stayed unmatched. The CDR3 loop is CASSLSGTNYEQYF. The CDR3 DNA reads TGTGCCAGCAGCCTTAGCGGGACAAACTACGAGCAGTACTTC.

The chain combines TRBV30 with TRBJ2-3; D is unclear. CDR3 size: 13 residues. Germline V gives CDR1 GTSNPN, CDR2 SVGIG (reference sequence). Trimming removed 2 bases at V and 6 bases at J, with 12 bases between. CDR3 nucleotide sequence: TGTGCCTGGAGTCGTATCTTCCTGGATACGCAGTATTTT. Amino acid sequence: CAWSRIFLDTQYF.